Sequencing of this T cell receptor (beta chain) was carried out in a study of human T cells and chemical hapten exposure. Time point reported: patch test 3, about 24 weeks after DPC sensitization. Treatment of the sample: therapeutic diphenylcyclopropenone sensitization with weekly scalp DPC. TCRdb used MiXCR to reprocess the RACE reads, holding one entry per CDR3 protein. The table records 99,000 or so distinct CDR3 sequences, under 40% of them present only once. Germline CDR1 and CDR2: MNHEY and SMNVEV (reference sequence). The CDR3 loop spans 16 amino acids. Losses at the gene ends were 6 bases for V and 8 bases for J; bases not matched to a gene: 13. There are a few counts of this clonotype.

The receptor was isolated from a man aged 40-49 years with alopecia areata. Some clones in this sample may be carry-over from other donors' samples. The chain couples TRBV27 to TRBJ2-1, with 10 bases aligning to TRBD1. The starting material was whole blood, obtained in connection with sensitization to the hapten diphenylcyclopropenone (DPC). Written as DNA, the CDR3 is TGTGCCAGCAGCCACCATTCGGGACAGGGGTTGGATGAGCAGTTCTTC. It specifies CASSHHSGQGLDEQFF.